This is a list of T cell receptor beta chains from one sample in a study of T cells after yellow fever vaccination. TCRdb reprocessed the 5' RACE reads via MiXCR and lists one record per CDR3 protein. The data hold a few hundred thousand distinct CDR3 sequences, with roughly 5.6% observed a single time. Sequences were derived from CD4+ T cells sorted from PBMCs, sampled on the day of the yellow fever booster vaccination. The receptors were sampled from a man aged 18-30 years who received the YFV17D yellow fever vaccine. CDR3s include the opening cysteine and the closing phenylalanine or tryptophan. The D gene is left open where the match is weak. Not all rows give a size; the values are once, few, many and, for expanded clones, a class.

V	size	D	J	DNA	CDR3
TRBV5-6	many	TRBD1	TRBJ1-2	TGTGCCAGCAGCTCGGGACAGGGGGTACCCTATGGCTACACCTTC	CASSSGQGVPYGYTF
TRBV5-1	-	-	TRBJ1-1	TGCGCCAGCAGCTTGGACCCAGGGACCGCTGAAGCTTTCTTT	CASSLDPGTAEAFF
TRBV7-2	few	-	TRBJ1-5	TGTGCCAGCAGCCTCGAGTCGACCGGGGGCCAGCCCCAGCATTTT	CASSLESTGGQPQHF
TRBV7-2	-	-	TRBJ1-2	TGTGCCAGCAGCTCCCAGGGCAGCTATGGCTACACCTTC	CASSSQGSYGYTF
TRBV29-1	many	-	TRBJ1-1	TGCAGCGTCTGTCGGCAGGGGAACACTGAAGCTTTCTTT	CSVCRQGNTEAFF
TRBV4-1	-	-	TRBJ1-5	TGCGCCAGCAGCCAAGTTGTAACAGGGAATCAGCCCCAGCATTTT	CASSQVVTGNQPQHF
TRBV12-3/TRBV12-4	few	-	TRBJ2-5	TGTGCCAGCAGCCTCACCGGGACCCAAGAGACCCAGTACTTC	CASSLTGTQETQYF
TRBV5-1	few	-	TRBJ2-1	TGCGCCAGCAGCTTGGCTGACAGCTCCTACAATGAGCAGTTCTTC	CASSLADSSYNEQFF
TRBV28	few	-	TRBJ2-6	TGTGCCAGCACGAGAGCTTCTGGGGCCAACGTCCTGACTTTC	CASTRASGANVLTF
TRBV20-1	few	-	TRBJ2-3	TGCAGTGCTATTGGCATCCCGAACTTTACGCAGTATTTT	CSAIGIPNFTQYF
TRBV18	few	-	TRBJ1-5	TGTGCCAGCTCACCGGAGAGTACCCCTCCCAATCAGCCCCAGCATTTT	CASSPESTPPNQPQHF
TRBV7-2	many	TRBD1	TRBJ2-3	TGTGCCAGCAGCTCAGGGACAGTCCGCACAGATACGCAGTATTTT	CASSSGTVRTDTQYF
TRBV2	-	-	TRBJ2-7	TGTGCCAGCAGTGCGGGATACCGAACCTACGAGCAGTACTTC	CASSAGYRTYEQYF
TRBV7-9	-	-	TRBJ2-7	TGTGCCAGCAGCCCCTCATCCCCCTACGAGCAGTACTTC	CASSPSSPYEQYF
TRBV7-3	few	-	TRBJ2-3	TGTGCCAGCAGCTTTACAGAAGGGGATACGCAGTATTTT	CASSFTEGDTQYF
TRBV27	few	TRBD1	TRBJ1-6	TGTGCCAGCAGTTTCACGACAGGGGCAGGTTCACCCCTCCACTTT	CASSFTTGAGSPLHF
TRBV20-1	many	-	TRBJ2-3	TGCAGTGCTAGAGTACGGACAGATACGCAGTATTTT	CSARVRTDTQYF
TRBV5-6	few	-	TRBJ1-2	TGTGCCAGCAGCCCCGCGGCTCTTGGCTACACCTTC	CASSPAALGYTF
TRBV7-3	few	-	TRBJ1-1	TGTGCCAGCAGCTCGGGCGCTGTTTCTTTCTTT	CASSSGAVSFF
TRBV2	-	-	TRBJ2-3	TGTGCCAGCAGGGAAAGGACAGATACGCAGTATTTT	CASRERTDTQYF
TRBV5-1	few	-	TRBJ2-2	TGCGCCAGTAGGACAGAGACGAACACCGGGGAGCTGTTTTTT	CASRTETNTGELFF
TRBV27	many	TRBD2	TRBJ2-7	TGTGCCAGCAGTCCCCGAATCAGCGGGGTCGACGAGCAGTACTTC	CASSPRISGVDEQYF
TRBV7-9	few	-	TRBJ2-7	TGTGCCAGCAGCTTCTCGCGGACCTCCTACGAGCAGTACTTC	CASSFSRTSYEQYF
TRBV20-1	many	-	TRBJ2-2	TGCAGTGCTAGAGATGCCAGGAGCTTCGCGAACACCGGGGAGCTGTTTTTT	CSARDARSFANTGELFF
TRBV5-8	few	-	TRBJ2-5	TGTGCCAGCAGCTTGGGCGGGGGCATAATCCAAGAGACCCAGTACTTC	CASSLGGGIIQETQYF
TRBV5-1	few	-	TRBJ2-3	TGCGCCAGCAGCTTGGGGCCGATCGTGGCAGTCACAGATACGCAGTATTTT	CASSLGPIVAVTDTQYF
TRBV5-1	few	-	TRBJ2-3	TGCGCCAGCAGCTTTGGAGCTACTCGCACAGATACGCAGTATTTT	CASSFGATRTDTQYF
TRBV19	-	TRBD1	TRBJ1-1	TGTGCCAGTAGTATGGGACAGCTGAACACTGAAGCTTTCTTT	CASSMGQLNTEAFF
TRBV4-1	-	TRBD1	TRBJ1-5	TGCGCCAGCAGCCCAAGGGACAGGGGGCGTCAGCCCCAGCATTTT	CASSPRDRGRQPQHF
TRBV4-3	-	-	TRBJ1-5	TGCGCCAGCAGCCAAGATCTGGGGATCGGGCAGCCCCAGCATTTT	CASSQDLGIGQPQHF
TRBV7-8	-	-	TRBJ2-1	TGTGCCAGCACCTTGGGTTCTAGCTCCTACAATGAGCAGTTCTTC	CASTLGSSSYNEQFF
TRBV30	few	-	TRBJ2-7	TGTGCCTGGGGTGGGTACGAGCAGTACTTC	CAWGGYEQYF
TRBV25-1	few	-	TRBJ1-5	TGTGCCAGCAGTGAATACGGGCCCAATCAGCCCCAGCATTTT	CASSEYGPNQPQHF
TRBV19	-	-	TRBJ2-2	TGTGCCAGTAGTATGTCGGGACCCCTACCACTCGCGAACACCGGGGAGCTGTTTTTT	CASSMSGPLPLANTGELFF
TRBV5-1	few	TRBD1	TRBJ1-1	TGCGCCACACGACCTTCGTCCGGGACAGGCAACACTGAAGCTTTCTTT	CATRPSSGTGNTEAFF
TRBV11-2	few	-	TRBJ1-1	TGTGCCAGCAGGTTCAGGCCTCCGAACACTGAAGCTTTCTTT	CASRFRPPNTEAFF
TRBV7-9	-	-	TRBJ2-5	TGTGCCAGCAGCTTATCGACATCCGAAGAGACCCAGTACTTC	CASSLSTSEETQYF
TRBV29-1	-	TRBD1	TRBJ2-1	TGCAGCGTCAACAGGGGGCAGGGGACCTACAATGAGCAGTTCTTC	CSVNRGQGTYNEQFF
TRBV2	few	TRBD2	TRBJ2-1	TGTGCCAGCAGTGTAGGTCCAGCGGGGGCCTACAATGAGCAGTTCTTC	CASSVGPAGAYNEQFF
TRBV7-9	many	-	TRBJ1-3	TGTGCCAGCAGCTTACAGCGGTTCGGAGGGGACACCATATATTTT	CASSLQRFGGDTIYF
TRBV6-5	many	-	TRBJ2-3	TGTGCCAGCAGAACAACAGGGATCGATACGCAGTATTTT	CASRTTGIDTQYF
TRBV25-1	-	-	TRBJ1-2	TGTGCCAGCAGTGAATCAAGGGGTGGTGGCTACACCTTC	CASSESRGGGYTF
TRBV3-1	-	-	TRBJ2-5	TGTGCCAGCAGCCAAGAGTTTCTAGAGACCCAGTACTTC	CASSQEFLETQYF
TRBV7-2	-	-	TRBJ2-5	TGTGCCAGCAGCTCTACCAGAGCTTGGGAGACCCAGTACTTC	CASSSTRAWETQYF
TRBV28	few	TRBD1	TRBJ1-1	TGTGCCAGCAGTAAGGGGACAGGGGGTGGGTCTAGGACATTT	CASSKGTGGGSRTF
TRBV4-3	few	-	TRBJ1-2	TGCGCCAGCAGCCAAGAGTATCAGGTGGAGTATGGCTACACCTTC	CASSQEYQVEYGYTF